Presented here are 27 T cell receptor beta chains from one specimen sequenced in a study of cytomegalovirus exposure and HLA in healthy donors. This table comes from immunoSEQ multiplex PCR, and its TCRdb copy is limited to in-frame clones, with some not included. The sample yields roughly 230,000 clones, about 90% seen once. Material: PBMCs. The receptors derive from a woman in her twenties or thirties in good health and CMV-seronegative.

The J gene is TRBJ2-3, the V gene TRBV9; D is possibly TRBD2 (6 bases). Germline V CDR1 and CDR2: SGDLS, YYNGEE. The CDR3 length is 15 residues. The V end lost 0 bases, the J end lost 1 base, and 9 bases lay between the germline ends. The CDR3, as DNA: TGTGCCAGCAGCGTAGGTGCTAGCGGCACAGATACGCAGTATTTT. This codes for CASSVGASGTDTQYF.

The rearrangement links TRBV19 to TRBJ2-7, with 10 bases that match TRBD2. Losses at the gene ends were 5 bases for V and 0 bases for J; bases not matched to a gene: 16. CDR3 length equals 19 residues. Germline values: CDR1 LNHDA, CDR2 SQIVND (reference sequence). The CDR3 reads CASSARLTPSGSSSYEQYF. The CDR3, as DNA: TGTGCCAGTAGTGCTCGATTAACCCCTAGCGGGAGTAGCTCCTACGAGCAGTACTTC.

The V and J genes are TRBV6-5 and TRBJ1-1; 7 bases line up with TRBD1. The CDR3 has 14 residues. V lost 5 bases and J lost 3; bases outside the gene matches: 6. Germline loops: CDR1 MNHEY, CDR2 SVGAGI. CDR3 bases: TGTGCCAGCAGTGACTTAACAGGGGACACTGAAGCTTTCTTT. This translates into CASSDLTGDTEAFF.

The chain uses TRBV7-8 and TRBJ1-2, with a weak D call TRBD1 (6 bases). Germline V lookup: CDR1 SGHVS, CDR2 FQNEAQ. Trimming left V 4 bases short and J 6 bases short, with 24 bases between. The CDR3 contains 17 residues. The CDR3 sequence is CASSSRGAGALTDGYTF. DNA for the CDR3: TGTGCCAGCAGCTCACGGGGGGCAGGGGCGCTTACAGATGGCTACACCTTC.

This clone was recorded only once. The chain joins TRBV4-2 to TRBJ2-1; perhaps TRBD1 as D (6 bases). CDR1 is LGHNA and CDR2 is YNFKEQ in the germline V gene. CDR3 length: 11 residues. The V and J ends lost 4 bases and 9 bases respectively, with 7 bases between them. The CDR3 DNA reads TGTGCCAGCAGCCTAGGGGGTGAGCAGTTCTTC. It yields the protein CASSLGGEQFF.

The chain joins TRBV7-2 to TRBJ2-7; 14 bases match TRBD2. Germline CDR1 reads SGHTA; CDR2 reads FQGNSA. J gave up 6 bases and V 7 bases, and 14 bases lay outside the gene matches. CDR3 length: 17 residues. The CDR3 protein is CASTLALGTSGRGEQYF. CDR3 in DNA: TGTGCCAGCACCCTAGCGCTCGGGACTAGCGGGAGAGGCGAGCAGTACTTC.

The V and J genes are TRBV6-5 and TRBJ2-2, with unresolved D. This CDR3 contains 15 residues. V dropped 5 bases and J dropped 6 bases, with 16 bases sitting between them. The V gene's germline CDR1 is MNHEY and CDR2 SVGAGI. The CDR3, as DNA: TGTGCCAGCAGTACAGACGGGCCTGACTCCGGGGAGCTGTTTTTT. As protein: CASSTDGPDSGELFF.

This rearrangement joins TRBV5-1 to TRBJ2-5, with D maybe TRBD1 (6 bases). The germline V gene has CDR1 SGHRS and CDR2 YFSETQ. Trimming removed 3 bases at V and 4 bases at J, with 13 bases between. The CDR3 spans 14 residues. The CDR3 region is CASSSETGLETQYF. As DNA, the CDR3 is TGCGCCAGCAGCTCAGAAACAGGGTTAGAGACCCAGTACTTC.

This sequence joins TRBV4-2 and TRBJ1-2; the D is unclear. The CDR3 covers 14 residues. V dropped 0 bases and J dropped 0 bases, with 5 bases sitting between them. Per the germline V gene, CDR1 is LGHNA and CDR2 is YNFKEQ. The CDR3 spells CASSQDRTNYGYTF. The CDR3 DNA reads as TGTGCCAGCAGCCAAGACCGTACTAACTATGGCTACACCTTC.

A few counts support this clone. This rearrangement joins TRBV7-2 to TRBJ2-2; D is uncertain. Trimming removed 1 base from V and 0 bases from J, with 3 bases in between. The germline gives CDR1 SGHTA, CDR2 FQGNSA. CDR3 length: 14 amino acids. CDR3 loop: CASSLDSNTGELFF. CDR3 coding DNA: TGTGCCAGCAGCTTAGATTCGAACACCGGGGAGCTGTTTTTT.

V and J are TRBV1 and TRBJ2-3; the table calls TRBD2, which could not be checked here. TRBV1 is described as a pseudogene. The CDR3 covers 12 residues. The CDR3 DNA sequence: TGCACCAGCAGCCGGCGGACAGATACGCAGTATTTT. Translation gives CTSSRRTDTQYF.

This chain links TRBV29-1 with TRBJ2-3; TRBD2 matches at 8 bases. Germline V gene sequence: CDR1 SQVTM, CDR2 ANQGSEA. Trimming at V came to 5 bases and at J to 3 bases, leaving 7 bases not matched to a gene. CDR3 size: 14 residues. The CDR3 nucleotides are TGCAGCGTTCTTAGCGGGACCAGAACAGATACGCAGTATTTT. Encoded protein: CSVLSGTRTDTQYF.

V gene TRBV7-3 combines with J gene TRBJ2-3, with D uncertain. CDR3 length: 13 amino acids. V was cut by 6 bases and J by 0 bases, with 7 bases left in between. Germline V gene lookup returns CDR1 SGHTA and CDR2 FQGTGA. The CDR3 loop is CASSHSSTDTQYF. CDR3 nucleotide sequence: TGTGCCAGCAGTCACTCTAGCACAGATACGCAGTATTTT.

CDR3 sequence: CASSFSPGQGLEQYF. The CDR3 nucleotides read TGTGCCAGCAGCTTCTCCCCGGGACAGGGCCTGGAGCAGTACTTC. The chain employs TRBV5-6 and TRBJ2-7; 9 bases are a match to TRBD1. With 2 bases clipped from V and 7 bases from J, the junction kept 10 bases outside the gene matches. This CDR3 has 15 amino acids. CDR1 and CDR2 from the germline V gene are SGHDT and YYEEEE. Full variable domain (remainder filled in from reference TRBV5-6 and TRBJ2-7): DAGVTQSPTHLIKTRGQQVTLRCSPKSGHDTVSWYQQALGQGPQFIFQYYEEEERQRGNFPDRFSGHQFPNYSSELNVNALLLGDSALYLCASSFSPGQGLEQYFGPGTRLTVT.

The chain uses TRBV29-1 and TRBJ2-7; D is possibly TRBD2 (6 bases). This CDR3 is built from 12 residues. Between the trimmed V and J ends, which lost 3 bases and 2 bases, there was a span of 8 bases. Germline V gene sequence: CDR1 SQVTM, CDR2 ANQGSEA. CDR3 DNA: TGCAGCGTTGAGGGACTCGCCTACGAGCAGTACTTC. Its translation: CSVEGLAYEQYF.

CDR3 nucleotides: TGTGCCAGCAGTTTGCGTCCCGATTACCAAGAGACCCAGTACTTC. This translates into CASSLRPDYQETQYF. V and J are TRBV27 and TRBJ2-5, with D hard to call. This CDR3 region has 15 residues. Trimming removed 3 bases at V and 0 bases at J, with 11 bases between. Per the germline V gene, CDR1 is MNHEY and CDR2 is SMNVEV (reference sequence).

This chain uses TRBV4-2 with TRBJ2-5; a weak D match, TRBD1 (6 bases). CDR1 and CDR2 (germline): LGHNA, YNFKEQ. The CDR3 has 15 residues. Deletions cut 1 base from V and 4 bases from J, with 13 bases between. CDR3 DNA: TGTGCCAGCAGCCAAGTGGCAGGGGTGGGAGAGACCCAGTACTTC. This gives the protein CASSQVAGVGETQYF.

The table lists this clone with a count of one. This chain connects TRBV5-6 to TRBJ1-5; D unclear. The V and J ends lost 0 bases and 1 base respectively, with 5 bases between them. Germline CDR1 reads SGHDT; CDR2 reads YYEEEE. CDR3 size: 14 residues. CDR3 DNA sequence: TGTGCCAGCAGCTTGGGTTCGAGCAATCAGCCCCAGCATTTT. As protein: CASSLGSSNQPQHF.

This clone occurred once. This rearrangement joins TRBV7-9 to TRBJ2-5, with TRBD1 as a possible D gene (6 bases). Trimming stripped 1 base from V and 3 bases from J, with 12 bases between. The CDR3 runs 15 residues. CDR1 is SEHNR and CDR2 is FQNEAQ in the germline V gene (reference sequence). Here the CDR3 reads CASSLGQGFKETQYF. The CDR3 DNA sequence: TGTGCCAGCAGCTTAGGGCAGGGGTTCAAAGAGACCCAGTACTTC.

This clone was counted a single time. The chain employs TRBV20-1 and TRBJ2-2; D call uncertain. V dropped 5 bases and J dropped 6 bases, with 7 bases sitting between them. The germline V gene has CDR1 DFQATT and CDR2 SNEGSKA (reference sequence). CDR3 length equals 11 residues. In DNA, the CDR3 is TGCAGTGCTCCAAACTCCGGGGAGCTGTTTTTT. It specifies CSAPNSGELFF.

The gene calls are TRBV7-8 and TRBJ1-5; tentatively, D is TRBD1 (6 bases). The V and J ends lost 1 base and 7 bases respectively, with 14 bases between them. In germline, CDR1 is SGHVS, CDR2 FQNEAQ. This CDR3 has 15 residues. The CDR3 region has the DNA TGTGCCAGCAGCTTAGTTGAGGACAGAGGGCAGCCCCAGCATTTT. It translates to CASSLVEDRGQPQHF.

The chain joins TRBV7-3 to TRBJ2-3; 8 nucleotides agree with TRBD2. The CDR3 is 14 residues long. The V gene's germline CDR1 is SGHTA and CDR2 FQGTGA. With 5 bases clipped from V and 2 bases from J, the junction kept 3 bases outside the gene matches. CDR3 residues: CASSGGLVTDTQYF. DNA of the CDR3: TGTGCCAGCAGCGGGGGACTAGTCACAGATACGCAGTATTTT.

The chain couples TRBV27 to TRBJ2-1; the match to TRBD2 covers 8 bases. After removal of 5 bases from V and 9 bases from J, the junction contained 3 bases not matched to a gene. The CDR3 loop spans 12 amino acids. Germline V gives CDR1 MNHEY, CDR2 SMNVEV (reference sequence). This CDR3 reads CASSLRGGEQFF. Here the CDR3 DNA reads TGTGCCAGCAGTCTACGGGGGGGTGAGCAGTTCTTC.

The chain recombines TRBV19 with TRBJ2-7; 7 nucleotides line up with TRBD2. This CDR3 region has 15 residues. CDR1 and CDR2 from the germline V gene are LNHDA and SQIVND (reference sequence). V was clipped by 2 bases and J by 3 bases; unmatched bases: 7. The CDR3 sequence is CASSISLASGYEQYF. Here the CDR3 DNA reads TGTGCCAGTAGTATAAGTCTGGCTAGCGGCTACGAGCAGTACTTC.

This clone was picked up a small number of times. The chain employs TRBV28 and TRBJ2-7, with D tentatively TRBD2 (6 bases). Germline loops: CDR1 MDHEN, CDR2 SYDVKM. V dropped 2 bases and J dropped 2 bases, with 10 bases sitting between them. The CDR3 is 14 amino acids. CDR3 protein: CASSLMRGTYEQYF. In DNA, the CDR3 is TGTGCCAGCAGTTTAATGCGGGGAACCTACGAGCAGTACTTC.

This clone was seen a few times. The chain employs TRBV18 and TRBJ1-1, with D perhaps TRBD1 (5 bases). Germline V gene data show CDR1 as KGHSH and CDR2 as LQKENI. Trimming removed 2 bases at V and 10 bases at J, with 17 bases between. CDR3 size: 14 residues. The CDR3 loop reads CASSPGTIRDGAFF. In DNA, the CDR3 is TGTGCCAGCTCACCAGGAACGATCAGGGATGGAGCTTTCTTT.

The chain employs TRBV28 and TRBJ2-5; D is undetermined. The CDR3 has 14 residues. Germline assignment: CDR1 MDHEN and CDR2 SYDVKM. Trimming cost V 5 bases and J 2 bases, with 12 bases left between them. The DNA for the CDR3 is TGTGCCAGCAGTGGACCCTATAGGCAAGAGACCCAGTACTTC. Residues: CASSGPYRQETQYF.